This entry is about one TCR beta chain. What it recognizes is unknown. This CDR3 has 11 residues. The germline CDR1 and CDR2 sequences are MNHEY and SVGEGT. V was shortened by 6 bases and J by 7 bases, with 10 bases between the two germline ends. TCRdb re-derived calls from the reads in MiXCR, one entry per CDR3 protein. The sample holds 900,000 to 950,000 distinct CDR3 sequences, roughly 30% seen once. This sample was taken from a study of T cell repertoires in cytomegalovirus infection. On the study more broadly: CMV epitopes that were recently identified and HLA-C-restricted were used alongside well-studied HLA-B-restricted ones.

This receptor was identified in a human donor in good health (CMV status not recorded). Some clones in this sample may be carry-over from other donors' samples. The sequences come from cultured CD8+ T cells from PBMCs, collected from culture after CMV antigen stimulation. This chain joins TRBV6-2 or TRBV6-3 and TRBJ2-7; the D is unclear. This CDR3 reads CASSERWEQYV. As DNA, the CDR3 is TGTGCCAGCAGCGAGAGATGGGAGCAGTACGTC.